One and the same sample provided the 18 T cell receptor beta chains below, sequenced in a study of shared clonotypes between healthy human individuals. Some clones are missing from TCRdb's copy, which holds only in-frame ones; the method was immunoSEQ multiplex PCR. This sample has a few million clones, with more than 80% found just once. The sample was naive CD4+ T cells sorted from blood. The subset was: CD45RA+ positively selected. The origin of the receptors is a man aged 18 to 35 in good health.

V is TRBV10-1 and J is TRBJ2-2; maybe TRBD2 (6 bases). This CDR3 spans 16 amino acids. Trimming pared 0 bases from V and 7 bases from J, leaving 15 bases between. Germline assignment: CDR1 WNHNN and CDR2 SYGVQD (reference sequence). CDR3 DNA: TGCGCCAGCAGTGAGTCGACGGCGCAGGGAGGCGGGGAGCTGTTTTTT. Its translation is CASSESTAQGGGELFF.

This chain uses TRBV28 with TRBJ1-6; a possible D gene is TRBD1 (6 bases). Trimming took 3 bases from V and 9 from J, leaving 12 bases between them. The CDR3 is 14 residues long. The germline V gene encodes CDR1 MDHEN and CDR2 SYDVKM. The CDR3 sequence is CASSFLGGGSPLHF. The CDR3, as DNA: TGTGCCAGCAGTTTCCTAGGGGGAGGTTCACCCCTCCACTTT.

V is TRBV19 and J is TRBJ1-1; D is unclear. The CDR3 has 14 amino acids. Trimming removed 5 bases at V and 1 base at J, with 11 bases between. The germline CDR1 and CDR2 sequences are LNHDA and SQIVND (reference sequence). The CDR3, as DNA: TGTGCCAGTAGTTTTCTCTCATCGAACACTGAAGCTTTCTTT. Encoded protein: CASSFLSSNTEAFF.

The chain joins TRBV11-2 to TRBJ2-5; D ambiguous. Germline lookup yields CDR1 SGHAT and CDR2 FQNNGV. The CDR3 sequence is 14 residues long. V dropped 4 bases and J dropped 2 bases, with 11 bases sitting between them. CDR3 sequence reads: CASSYVGPQETQYF. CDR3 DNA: TGTGCCAGCAGCTACGTCGGGCCTCAAGAGACCCAGTACTTC. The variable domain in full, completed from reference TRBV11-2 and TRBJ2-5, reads EAGVAQSPRYKIIEKRQSVAFWCNPISGHATLYWYQQILGQGPKLLIQFQNNGVVDDSQLPKDRFSAERLKGVDSTLKIQPAKLEDSAVYLCASSYVGPQETQYFGPGTRLLVL.

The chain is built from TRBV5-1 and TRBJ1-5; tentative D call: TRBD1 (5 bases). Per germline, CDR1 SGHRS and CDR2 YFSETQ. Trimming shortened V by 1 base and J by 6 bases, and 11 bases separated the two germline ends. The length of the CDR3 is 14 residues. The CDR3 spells CASSLLQGSQPQHF. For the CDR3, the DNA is TGCGCCAGCAGCTTGCTCCAGGGAAGTCAGCCCCAGCATTTT.

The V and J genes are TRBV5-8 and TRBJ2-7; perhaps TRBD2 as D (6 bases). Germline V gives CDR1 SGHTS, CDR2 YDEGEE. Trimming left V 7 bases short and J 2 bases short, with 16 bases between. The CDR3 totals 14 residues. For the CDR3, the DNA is TGTGCCAGCGTCCCCCGGTCGGGGGCCTACGAGCAGTACTTC. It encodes CASVPRSGAYEQYF.

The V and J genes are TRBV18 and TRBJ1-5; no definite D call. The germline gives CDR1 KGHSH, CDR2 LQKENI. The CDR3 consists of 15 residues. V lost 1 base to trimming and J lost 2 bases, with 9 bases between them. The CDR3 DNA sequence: TGTGCCAGCTCACCACAGGCAACGGGCAATCAGCCCCAGCATTTT. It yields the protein CASSPQATGNQPQHF.

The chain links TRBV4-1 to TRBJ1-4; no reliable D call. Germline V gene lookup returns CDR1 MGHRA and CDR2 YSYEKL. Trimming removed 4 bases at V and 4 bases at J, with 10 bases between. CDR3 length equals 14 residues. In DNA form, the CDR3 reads TGCGCCAGCAGCCCTATAGGACTTAATGAAAAACTGTTTTTT. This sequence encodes CASSPIGLNEKLFF.

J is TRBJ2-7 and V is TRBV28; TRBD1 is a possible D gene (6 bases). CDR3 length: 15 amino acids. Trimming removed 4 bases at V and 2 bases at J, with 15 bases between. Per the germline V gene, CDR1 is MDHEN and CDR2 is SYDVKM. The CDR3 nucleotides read TGTGCCAGCAGTTCTTCAGGGGAACCCACCTACGAGCAGTACTTC. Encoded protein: CASSSSGEPTYEQYF.

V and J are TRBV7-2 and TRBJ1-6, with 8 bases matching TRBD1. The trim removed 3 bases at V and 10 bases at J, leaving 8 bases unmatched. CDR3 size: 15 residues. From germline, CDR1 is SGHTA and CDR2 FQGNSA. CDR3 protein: CASSLGTGGTSPLHF. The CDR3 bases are TGTGCCAGCAGCTTGGGTACAGGGGGAACATCACCCCTCCACTTT.

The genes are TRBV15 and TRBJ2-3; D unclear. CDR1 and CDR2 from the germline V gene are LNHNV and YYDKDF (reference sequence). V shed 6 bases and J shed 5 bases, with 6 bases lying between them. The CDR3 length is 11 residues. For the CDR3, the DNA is TGTGCCACCAGTATGGAAGATACGCAGTATTTT. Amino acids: CATSMEDTQYF. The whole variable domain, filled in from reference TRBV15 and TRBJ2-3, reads DAMVIQNPRYQVTQFGKPVTLSCSQTLNHNVMYWYQQKSSQAPKLLFHYYDKDFNNEADTPDNFQSRRPNTSFCFLDIRSPGLGDTAMYLCATSMEDTQYFGPGTRLTVL.

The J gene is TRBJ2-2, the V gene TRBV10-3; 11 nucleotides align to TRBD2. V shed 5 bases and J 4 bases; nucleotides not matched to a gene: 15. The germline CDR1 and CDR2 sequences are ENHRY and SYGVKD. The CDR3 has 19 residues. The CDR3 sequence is CAISTGTSGGGMSTGELFF. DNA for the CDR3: TGTGCCATCAGTACCGGGACTAGCGGAGGGGGGATGAGCACCGGGGAGCTGTTTTTT.

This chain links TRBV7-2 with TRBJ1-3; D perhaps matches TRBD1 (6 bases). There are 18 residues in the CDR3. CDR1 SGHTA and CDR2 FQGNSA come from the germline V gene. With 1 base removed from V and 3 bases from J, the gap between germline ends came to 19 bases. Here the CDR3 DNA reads TGTGCCAGCAGCTTAGTACCGGTAACGGGGGGCGTTGGAAACACCATATATTTT. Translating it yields CASSLVPVTGGVGNTIYF.

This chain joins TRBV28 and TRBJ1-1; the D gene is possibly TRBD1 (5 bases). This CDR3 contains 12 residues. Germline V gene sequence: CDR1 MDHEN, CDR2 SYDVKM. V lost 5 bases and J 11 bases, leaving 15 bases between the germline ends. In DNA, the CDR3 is TGTGCCAGCAGTATACGGACATGGGATGCTTTCTTT. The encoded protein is CASSIRTWDAFF. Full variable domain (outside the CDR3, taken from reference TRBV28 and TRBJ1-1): DVKVTQSSRYLVKRTGEKVFLECVQDMDHENMFWYRQDPGLGLRLIYFSYDVKMKEKGDIPEGYSVSREKKERFSLILESASTNQTSMYLCASSIRTWDAFFGQGTRLTVV.

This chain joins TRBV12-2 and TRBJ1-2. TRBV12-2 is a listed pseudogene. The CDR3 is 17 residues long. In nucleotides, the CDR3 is TGTGCAAGTCGCTTAGCGGCGACAATCCCGGGGAGCTATGGCTACACCTTC. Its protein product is CASRLAATIPGSYGYTF.

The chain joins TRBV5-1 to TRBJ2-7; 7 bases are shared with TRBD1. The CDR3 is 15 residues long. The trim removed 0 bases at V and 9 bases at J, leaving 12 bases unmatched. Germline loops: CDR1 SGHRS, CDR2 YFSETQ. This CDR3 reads CASSLEQGVGSLQYF. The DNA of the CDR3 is TGCGCCAGCAGCTTGGAGCAGGGGGTAGGTTCTTTGCAGTACTTC.

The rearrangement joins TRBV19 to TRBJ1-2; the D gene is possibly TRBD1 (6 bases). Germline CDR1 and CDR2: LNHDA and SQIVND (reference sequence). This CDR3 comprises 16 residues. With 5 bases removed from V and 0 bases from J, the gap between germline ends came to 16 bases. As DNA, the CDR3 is TGTGCCAGTAGTCCCAATTCGGACAGTACTAACTATGGCTACACCTTC. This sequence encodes CASSPNSDSTNYGYTF.

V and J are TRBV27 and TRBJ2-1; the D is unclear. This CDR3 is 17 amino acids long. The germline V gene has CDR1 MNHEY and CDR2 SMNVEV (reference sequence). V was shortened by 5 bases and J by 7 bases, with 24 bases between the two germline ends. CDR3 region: CASSPLTTQMSVNEQFF. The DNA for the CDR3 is TGTGCCAGCAGTCCCCTTACTACTCAGATGTCAGTGAATGAGCAGTTCTTC.